This paragraph covers one T cell receptor (beta chain) sequence. Its antigen is unidentified. The TCR alpha and TCR beta cDNA libraries, bearing sample barcodes and UMIs, were generated by 5'RACE using constant-segment primers. TCRdb re-derived calls from the 5' RACE reads in MiXCR, one entry per CDR3 protein. This sample has about 470,000 distinct CDR3 sequences, with roughly 18% found just once. This entry comes from a study of T-cell memory formation after mild COVID-19. The study's findings and limits: Whereas later expanders leaned CD4+, clones contracting day 15 to 85 showed a balanced CD4/CD8 makeup. Among contracting clones, CD4+ were mainly CM/EM and CD8+ enriched in EMRA. Confirmation of SARS-CoV-2 specificity was lacking for second-wave clones peaking day 37.

CDR1 and CDR2 from the germline V gene are MGHRA and YSYEKL. Unmatched junction bases numbered 7, after V lost 0 bases and J lost 9 bases. The CDR3 runs 15 residues. The rearrangement uses TRBV4-1 and TRBJ2-1; TRBD2 aligns across 8 bases. Material: PBMCs or a T cell subset sorted from them (not recorded which). This TCR derives from an adult woman who had mild COVID-19 (a few samples of this study predate the infection). Cell type and time point are not known. CDR3 sequence reads: CASSQDGGVRGEQFF. The CDR3 DNA reads TGCGCCAGCAGCCAAGACGGGGGGGTACGGGGTGAGCAGTTCTTC.